A single sample is the source of the 10 T cell receptor beta chains below, sequenced in a study of TIL therapy for anti-PD-1-resistant metastatic lung cancer. The time point here: pre-treatment sample, taken before nivolumab and TIL therapy. Pleural nodules or supraclavicular lymph nodes made up most of the excised metastases sampled. Sequencing used immunoSEQ v3. Clones were sequenced by immunoSEQ multiplex PCR, and TCRdb holds only the in-frame ones, with some missing. The data show approximately 95,000 clones, about three fifths seen once. Specimen: tumor tissue, collected at baseline. These receptors were obtained from a person aged 25-85 years with non-small cell lung cancer.

The table lists this clone with many counts. This chain uses TRBV7-9 with TRBJ2-2, with D unresolved. V shed 6 bases and J shed 3 bases, with 2 bases lying between them. This CDR3 is built from 11 residues. Germline V gene data show CDR1 as SEHNR and CDR2 as FQNEAQ (reference sequence). This CDR3 is CASSYTGELFF. The CDR3 DNA reads TGTGCCAGCAGTTACACCGGGGAGCTGTTTTTT.

In its sample, this clone was seen once. This chain joins TRBV11-2 and TRBJ2-7; D is possibly TRBD2 (6 bases). The CDR3 extends over 16 amino acids. CDR1 SGHAT and CDR2 FQNNGV come from the germline V gene. V was trimmed by 6 bases and J by 0 bases, leaving 18 bases between them. CDR3 sequence reads: CASRKEAGMGSYEQYF. In DNA form, the CDR3 reads TGTGCCAGCAGAAAAGAGGCGGGGATGGGCTCCTACGAGCAGTACTTC.

In this sample, this clone turned up a few times. This sequence joins TRBV6-1 and TRBJ2-7; D is possibly TRBD2 (6 bases). V was clipped by 2 bases and J by 2 bases, with 13 bases between them. The CDR3 extends over 15 amino acids. Germline CDR1 MNHNS, CDR2 SASEGT. The CDR3 coding sequence is TGTGCCAGCAGTGAATGGCGGGGAGGCACCTACGAGCAGTACTTC. Translated: CASSEWRGGTYEQYF.

This clone is a singleton in its sample. J is TRBJ2-5 and V is TRBV18, with 7 bases identical to TRBD1. CDR1 is KGHSH, CDR2 LQKENI, per germline. V lost 4 bases and J lost 4; bases outside the gene matches: 3. The CDR3 length is 13 residues. CDR3 nucleotides: TGTGCCAGCTCACTCCCAGGGGGAGAGACCCAGTACTTC. This sequence encodes CASSLPGGETQYF. The full variable domain, in which reference TRBV18 and TRBJ2-5 provide the parts outside the CDR3, is NAGVMQNPRHLVRRRGQEARLRCSPMKGHSHVYWYRQLPEEGLKFMVYLQKENIIDESGMPKERFSAEFPKEGPSILRIQQVVRGDSAAYFCASSLPGGETQYFGPGTRLLVL.

The chain recombines TRBV3-1 (or the pseudogene TRBV3-2) with TRBJ1-1; perhaps TRBD1 as D (6 bases). This CDR3 region has 13 residues. Germline V gives CDR1 LGHDT, CDR2 YNNKEL (reference sequence). V was shortened by 4 bases and J by 8 bases, with 14 bases between the two germline ends. The CDR3, as DNA: TGTGCCAGCAGCCTTCGTCCCGGGACAGAAGCTTTCTTT. It yields the protein CASSLRPGTEAFF.

V and J are TRBV6-5 and TRBJ2-5, with TRBD2 matching 8 bases. Germline CDR1 MNHEY, CDR2 SVGAGI. The junction had 5 bases not matched to a gene; V was cut back by 6 bases and J by 2 bases. The CDR3 runs 14 residues. The CDR3 sequence: CASRTGGTQETQYF. For the CDR3, the DNA is TGTGCCAGCAGAACGGGAGGGACTCAAGAGACCCAGTACTTC.

Here the CDR3 reads CASSSIMRGVGGQYF. CDR3 coding DNA: TGTGCCAGCAGCTCCATTATGAGGGGGGTTGGTGGCCAGTACTTC. The V gene is TRBV7-9, the J gene TRBJ2-5, with D perhaps being TRBD1 or TRBD2 (6 bases each). Germline CDR1 and CDR2: SEHNR and FQNEAQ (reference sequence). The ends were cut back, 4 bases at V and 10 bases at J, with 22 bases in the middle. CDR3 length equals 15 residues. Full variable domain (rest looked up from reference TRBV7-9 and TRBJ2-5): DTGVSQNPRHKITKRGQNVTFRCDPISEHNRLYWYRQTLGQGPEFLTYFQNEAQLEKSRLLSDRFSAERPKGSFSTLEIQRTEQGDSAMYLCASSSIMRGVGGQYFGPGTRLLVL.

This chain connects TRBV5-4 to TRBJ1-1, with unresolved D. This CDR3 region has 13 residues. The V end was cut by 6 bases, the J end by 1 base, with 10 bases between. Germline V CDR1 and CDR2: SGHNT, YYREEE (reference sequence). In nucleotides, the CDR3 is TGTGCCAGCACCCGGACGGGGAACACTGAAGCTTTCTTT. Its translation: CASTRTGNTEAFF.

Points on this clone: In the same sample, other DNA sequences code for this CDR3. The chain carries TRBV28 and TRBJ1-2, with TRBD1 matching over 7 bases. Germline V CDR1 and CDR2: MDHEN, SYDVKM. Germline trimming cut 5 bases from V and 5 bases from J; bases unmatched to any gene: 2. CDR3 length equals 12 residues. The CDR3: CASSLQGYGYTF. The CDR3 DNA reads as TGTGCCAGCAGTCTACAGGGGTATGGCTACACCTTC.

The chain couples TRBV7-2 to TRBJ2-1; no definite D call. Trimming left V 3 bases short and J 8 bases short, with 17 bases between. This CDR3 spans 15 amino acids. CDR1 SGHTA and CDR2 FQGNSA come from the germline V gene. This CDR3 reads CASSLGDPLIYEQFF. The CDR3 DNA reads TGTGCCAGCAGCTTGGGCGACCCATTGATCTATGAGCAGTTCTTC.